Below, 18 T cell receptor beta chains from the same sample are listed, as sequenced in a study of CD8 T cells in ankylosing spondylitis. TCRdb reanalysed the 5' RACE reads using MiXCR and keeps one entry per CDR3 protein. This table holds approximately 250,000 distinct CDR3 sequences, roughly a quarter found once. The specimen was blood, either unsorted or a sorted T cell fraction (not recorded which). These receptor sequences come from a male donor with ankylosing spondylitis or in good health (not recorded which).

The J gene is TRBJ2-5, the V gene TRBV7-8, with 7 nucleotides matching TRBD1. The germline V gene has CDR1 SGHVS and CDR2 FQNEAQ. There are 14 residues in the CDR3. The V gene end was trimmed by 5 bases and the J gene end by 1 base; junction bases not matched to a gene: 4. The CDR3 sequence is CASSQGTAQETQYF. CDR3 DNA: TGTGCCAGCAGCCAGGGGACAGCCCAAGAGACCCAGTACTTC.

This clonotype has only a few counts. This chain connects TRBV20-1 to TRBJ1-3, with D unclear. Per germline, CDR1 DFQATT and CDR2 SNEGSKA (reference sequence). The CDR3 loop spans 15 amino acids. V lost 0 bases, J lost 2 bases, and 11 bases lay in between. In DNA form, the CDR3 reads TGCAGTGCTAGAGATTCTGGTGGTCCTGGAAACACCATATATTTT. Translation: CSARDSGGPGNTIYF.

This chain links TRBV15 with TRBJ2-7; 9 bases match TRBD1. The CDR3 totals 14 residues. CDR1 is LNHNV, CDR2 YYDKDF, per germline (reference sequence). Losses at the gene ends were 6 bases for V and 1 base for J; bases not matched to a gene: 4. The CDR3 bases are TGTGCCACCAGGTACGACAGGGGGTCCTACGAGCAGTACTTC. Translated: CATRYDRGSYEQYF.

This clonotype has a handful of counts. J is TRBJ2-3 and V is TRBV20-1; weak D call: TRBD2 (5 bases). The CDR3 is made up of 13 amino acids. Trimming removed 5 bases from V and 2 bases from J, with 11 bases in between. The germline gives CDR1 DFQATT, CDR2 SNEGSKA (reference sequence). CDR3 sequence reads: CSAQDSLTDTQYF. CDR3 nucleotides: TGCAGTGCTCAGGACTCACTCACAGATACGCAGTATTTT.

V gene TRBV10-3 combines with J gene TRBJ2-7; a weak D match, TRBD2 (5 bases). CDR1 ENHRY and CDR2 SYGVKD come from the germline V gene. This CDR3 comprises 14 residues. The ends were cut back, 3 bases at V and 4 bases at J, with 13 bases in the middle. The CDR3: CAISDTSGAYEQYF. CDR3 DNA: TGTGCCATCAGTGATACGAGCGGCGCTTACGAGCAGTACTTC.

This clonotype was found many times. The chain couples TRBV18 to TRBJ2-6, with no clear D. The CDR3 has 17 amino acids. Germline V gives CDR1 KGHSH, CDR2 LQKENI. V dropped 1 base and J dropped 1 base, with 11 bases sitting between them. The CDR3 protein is CASSPRRLESGANVLTF. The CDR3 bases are TGTGCCAGCTCACCACGTAGGTTGGAGTCTGGGGCCAACGTCCTGACTTTC.

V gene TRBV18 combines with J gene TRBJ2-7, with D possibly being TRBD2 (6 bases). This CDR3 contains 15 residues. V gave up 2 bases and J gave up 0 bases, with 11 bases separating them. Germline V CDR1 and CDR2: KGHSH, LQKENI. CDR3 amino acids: CASSPVTGSSYEQYF. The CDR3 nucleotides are TGTGCCAGCTCACCAGTAACCGGGAGCTCCTACGAGCAGTACTTC.

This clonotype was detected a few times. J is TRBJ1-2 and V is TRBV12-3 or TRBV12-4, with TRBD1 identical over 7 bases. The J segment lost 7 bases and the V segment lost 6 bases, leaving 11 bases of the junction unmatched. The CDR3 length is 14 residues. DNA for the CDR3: TGTGCCAGCAGAGGGGCAGGGGGACTCCCTGGCTACACCTTC. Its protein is CASRGAGGLPGYTF.

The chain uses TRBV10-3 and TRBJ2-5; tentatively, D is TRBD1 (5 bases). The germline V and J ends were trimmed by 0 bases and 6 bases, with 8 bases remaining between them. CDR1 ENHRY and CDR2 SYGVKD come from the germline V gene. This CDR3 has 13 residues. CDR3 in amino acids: CAISESGAKTQYF. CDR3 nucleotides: TGTGCCATCAGTGAGTCTGGGGCGAAGACCCAGTACTTC.

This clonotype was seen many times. CDR3 nucleotides: TGCAGCGTTGGGGCAGGGCACACTGAAGCTTTCTTT. Translating gives CSVGAGHTEAFF. The chain links TRBV29-1 to TRBJ1-1; possible D gene TRBD1, 5 bases. The germline gives CDR1 SQVTM, CDR2 ANQGSEA. V was pared by 4 bases and J by 3 bases, with 9 bases between. The CDR3 length is 12 residues.

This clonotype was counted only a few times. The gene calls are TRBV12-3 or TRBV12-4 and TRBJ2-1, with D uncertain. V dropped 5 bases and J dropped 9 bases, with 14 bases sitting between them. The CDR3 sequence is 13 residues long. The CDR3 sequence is CASSLDARSEQFF. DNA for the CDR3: TGTGCCAGCAGTCTGGACGCAAGGAGTGAGCAGTTCTTC.

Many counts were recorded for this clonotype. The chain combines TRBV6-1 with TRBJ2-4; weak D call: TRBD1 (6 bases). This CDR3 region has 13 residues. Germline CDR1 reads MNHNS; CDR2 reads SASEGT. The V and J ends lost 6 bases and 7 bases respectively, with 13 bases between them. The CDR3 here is CASSLTGFNIQYF. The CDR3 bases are TGTGCCAGCAGCCTGACAGGTTTCAACATTCAGTACTTC.

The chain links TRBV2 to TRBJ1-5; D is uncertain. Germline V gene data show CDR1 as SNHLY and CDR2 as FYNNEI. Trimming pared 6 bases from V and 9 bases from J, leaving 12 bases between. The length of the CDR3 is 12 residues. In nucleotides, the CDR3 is TGTGCCAGCAGGGGCTCTGCTTCGCCCCAGCATTTT. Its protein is CASRGSASPQHF.

CDR3 bases: TGTGCCAGCAGTGTCGGGACAACAAACACCGGGGAGCTGTTTTTT. Protein sequence: CASSVGTTNTGELFF. The chain uses TRBV2 and TRBJ2-2; a weak D match, TRBD1 (6 bases). From germline, CDR1 is SNHLY and CDR2 FYNNEI. This CDR3 is built from 15 residues. V dropped 4 bases and J dropped 2 bases, with 11 bases sitting between them.

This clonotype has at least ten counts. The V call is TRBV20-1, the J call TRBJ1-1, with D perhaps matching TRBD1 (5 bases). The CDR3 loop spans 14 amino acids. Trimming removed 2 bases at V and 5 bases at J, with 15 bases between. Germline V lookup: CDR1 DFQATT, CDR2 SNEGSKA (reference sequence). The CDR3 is CSARNTGLGTEAFF. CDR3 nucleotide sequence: TGCAGTGCTAGAAATACAGGATTGGGGACTGAAGCTTTCTTT.

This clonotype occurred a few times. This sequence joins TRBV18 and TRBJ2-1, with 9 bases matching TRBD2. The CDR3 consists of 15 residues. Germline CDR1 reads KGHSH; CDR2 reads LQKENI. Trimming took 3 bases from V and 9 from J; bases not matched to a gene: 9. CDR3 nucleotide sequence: TGTGCCAGCTCACCGCCACTAGCGGGTAGGGGTGAGCAGTTCTTC. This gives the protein CASSPPLAGRGEQFF.

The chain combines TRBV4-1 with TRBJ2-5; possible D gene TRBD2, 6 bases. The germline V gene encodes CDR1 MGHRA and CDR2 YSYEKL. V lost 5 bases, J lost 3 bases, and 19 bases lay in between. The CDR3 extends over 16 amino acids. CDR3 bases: TGCGCCAGCAGCACTCGCGGGAAAGGAGTCGAAGAGACCCAGTACTTC. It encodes CASSTRGKGVEETQYF.

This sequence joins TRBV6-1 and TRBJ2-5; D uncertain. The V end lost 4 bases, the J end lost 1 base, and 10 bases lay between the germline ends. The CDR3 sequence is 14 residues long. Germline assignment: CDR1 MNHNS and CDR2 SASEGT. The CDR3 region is CASSATSPQETQYF. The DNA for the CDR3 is TGTGCCAGCAGTGCCACCAGTCCCCAAGAGACCCAGTACTTC.